This T cell receptor beta chain was profiled in a study of blood T cell repertoires in COVID-19. Study-wide context: Samples taken during acute and convalescent COVID-19 were collected in the United States, Italy and Spain. PBMCs, B-cell-depleted T cells, or T cells provided the cDNA or gDNA that made up the material.

As handled by the study authors: Amplification from reference gene primers served as the basis for estimated nucleated cell counts. Using immunoSEQ multiplex PCR, the repertoire was profiled, and TCRdb retains in-frame clones only, with some absent. V and J calls and clone size are as listed in that table; D and trimming were resolved from the DNA. In the table there are 200,000 to 300,000 clones, approximately 84% of which are singletons. Sequenced sample: peripheral blood. This TCR was sampled from a human donor in a cohort sampled during active COVID-19.

DNA for the CDR3: TGTGCCACCGGACTCGAACCCGGCCGGGACAGACCTTCCGGTACGCAGTATTTT. Protein sequence: CATGLEPGRDRPSGTQYF. The V gene is TRBV24-1, the J gene TRBJ2-3, with 7 bases that match TRBD1. Per germline, CDR1 KGHDR and CDR2 SFDVKD. The CDR3 is 18 residues long. Trimming cost V 9 bases and J 8 bases; bases outside gene matches: 25.